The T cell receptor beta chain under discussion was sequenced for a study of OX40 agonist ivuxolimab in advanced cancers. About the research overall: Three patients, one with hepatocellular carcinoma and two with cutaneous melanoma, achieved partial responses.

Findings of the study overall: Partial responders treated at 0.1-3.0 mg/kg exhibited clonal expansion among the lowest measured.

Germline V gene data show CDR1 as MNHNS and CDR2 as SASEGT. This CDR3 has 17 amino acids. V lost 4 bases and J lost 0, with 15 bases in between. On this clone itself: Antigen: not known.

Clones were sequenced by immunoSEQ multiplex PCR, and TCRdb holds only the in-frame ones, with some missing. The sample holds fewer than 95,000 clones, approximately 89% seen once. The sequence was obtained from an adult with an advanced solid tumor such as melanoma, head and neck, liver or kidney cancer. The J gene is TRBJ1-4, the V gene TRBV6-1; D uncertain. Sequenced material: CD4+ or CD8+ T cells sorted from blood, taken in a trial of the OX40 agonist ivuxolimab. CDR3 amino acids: CASSVIRPHATNEKLFF. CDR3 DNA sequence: TGTGCCAGCAGTGTAATTAGACCCCACGCAACTAATGAAAAACTGTTTTTT.